The 4 T cell receptor beta chains given below trace back to one sample, sequenced in a study of tumor-infiltrating lymphocytes in primary liver carcinoma. From 500 ng of total RNA, TCR beta-specific cDNA was reverse-transcribed using a constant-region primer. Three nested multiplex PCR rounds of slightly modified ARM-PCR generated TCR beta libraries. The two initial PCR rounds, about 9 cycles each, used TRBV1-TRBV30 forward and C-beta reverse primers. Each CDR3 protein gets one entry after TCRdb re-called the multiplex PCR reads with MiXCR. This sample carries approximately 190,000 distinct CDR3 sequences, just under 85% of them seen once, and the ten largest clones take 15% to 20%. Without any cell sorting, 20-30 mg of bulk tissue yielded co-extracted RNA and DNA. Sequenced: tumor tissue from primary liver carcinoma. The receptor source for this set is a man in his forties with primary liver carcinoma and hepatitis B virus infection.

Notes on this clonotype: A read error may account for a junction end that differs from germline. The chain joins TRBV11-1 to TRBJ2-1, with D perhaps being TRBD1 or TRBD2 (5 bases each). Germline CDR1 is SGHAT and CDR2 is FQDESV (reference sequence). The CDR3 runs to 15 residues. The CDR3 DNA sequence: TGTGCCAGCGGCCTCCAGGGACCGCTGGACAATGAACAGTTCTTC. Protein sequence: CASGLQGPLDNEQFF.

Of note for this clonotype: A junction end diverges from the germline sequence, so it may reflect a read error. This sequence joins TRBV5-1 and TRBJ2-5; 13 nucleotides agree with TRBD2. This CDR3 is 17 amino acids long. The germline V gene has CDR1 SGHRS and CDR2 YFSETQ. The DNA for the CDR3 is TGCACCAGCAGCACCTACGGACTAGCGGGAGAGCAAGAGACCCAGTACTTC. It codes for CTSSTYGLAGEQETQYF.

On this clonotype itself: The CDR3 end shows no conserved phenylalanine or tryptophan, and so a read error is likely. The chain has TRBV5-1 and TRBJ2-7, with D possibly matching TRBD2 (5 bases). CDR1 is SGHRS, CDR2 YFSETQ, per germline. The CDR3 length is 13 residues. Trimming removed 5 bases at V and 5 bases at J, with 14 bases between. CDR3 nucleotide sequence: TGCGCCAGCAGGGAACCTACTAGTCACGAGCAGTACTAT. Its protein product is CASREPTSHEQYY.

In its sample, this clonotype was seen once. The genes are TRBV4-3 and TRBJ2-5; possibly TRBD1 or TRBD2 for D (5 bases each). The CDR3 loop spans 14 amino acids. Germline lookup yields CDR1 LGHNA and CDR2 YSLEER. V was trimmed by 3 bases and J by 10 bases, leaving 18 bases between them. Here the CDR3 reads CASSQGDATSSQYF. CDR3 nucleotides: TGCGCCAGCAGCCAGGGGGACGCCACATCGAGCCAGTACTTC.